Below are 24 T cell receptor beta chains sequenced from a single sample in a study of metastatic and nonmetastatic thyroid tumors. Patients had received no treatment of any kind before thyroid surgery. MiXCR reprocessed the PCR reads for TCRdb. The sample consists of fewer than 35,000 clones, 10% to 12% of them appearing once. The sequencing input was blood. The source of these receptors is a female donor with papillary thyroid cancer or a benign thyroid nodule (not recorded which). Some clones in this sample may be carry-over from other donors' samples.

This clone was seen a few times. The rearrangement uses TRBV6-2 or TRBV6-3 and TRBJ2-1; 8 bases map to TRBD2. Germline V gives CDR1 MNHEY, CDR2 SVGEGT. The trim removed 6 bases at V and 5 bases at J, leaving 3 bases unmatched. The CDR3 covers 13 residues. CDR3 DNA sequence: TGTGCCAGCAGGGGACTAGGACACAATGAGCAGTTCTTC. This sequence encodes CASRGLGHNEQFF.

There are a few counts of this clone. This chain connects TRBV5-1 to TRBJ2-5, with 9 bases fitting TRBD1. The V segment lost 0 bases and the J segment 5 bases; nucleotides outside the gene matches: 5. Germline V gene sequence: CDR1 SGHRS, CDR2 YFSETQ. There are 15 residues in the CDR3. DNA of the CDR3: TGCGCCAGCAGCTTGGCAGGGACAGGGACGGAGACCCAGTACTTC. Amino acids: CASSLAGTGTETQYF.

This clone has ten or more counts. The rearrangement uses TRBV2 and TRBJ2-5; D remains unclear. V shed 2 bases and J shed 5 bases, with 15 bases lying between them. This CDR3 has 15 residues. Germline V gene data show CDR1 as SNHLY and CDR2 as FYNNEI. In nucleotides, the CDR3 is TGTGCCAGCAGTGAATATCTGAGGAGTAGGGAGACCCAGTACTTC. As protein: CASSEYLRSRETQYF.

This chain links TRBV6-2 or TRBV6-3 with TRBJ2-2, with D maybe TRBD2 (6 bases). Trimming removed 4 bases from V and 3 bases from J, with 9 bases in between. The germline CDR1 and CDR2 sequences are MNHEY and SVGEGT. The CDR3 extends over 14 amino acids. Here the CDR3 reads CASSSGLDTGELFF. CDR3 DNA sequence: TGTGCCAGCAGTTCGGGACTGGACACCGGGGAGCTGTTTTTT.

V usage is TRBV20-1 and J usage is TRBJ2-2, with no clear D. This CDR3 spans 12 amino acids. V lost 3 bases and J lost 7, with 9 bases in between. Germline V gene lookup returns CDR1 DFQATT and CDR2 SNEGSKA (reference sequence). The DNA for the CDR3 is TGCAGTGCTAGTTCAGGAGTCGGGGAGCTGTTTTTT. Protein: CSASSGVGELFF.

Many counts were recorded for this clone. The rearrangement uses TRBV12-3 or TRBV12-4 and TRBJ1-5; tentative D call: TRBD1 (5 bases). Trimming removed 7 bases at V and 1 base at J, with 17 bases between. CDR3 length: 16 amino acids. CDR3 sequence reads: CASIPGSGMSNQPQHF. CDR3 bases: TGTGCCAGCATCCCAGGCTCAGGGATGAGCAATCAGCCCCAGCATTTT.

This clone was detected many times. The CDR3 nucleotides read TGTGCCAGCAGCCTGAACGCAGGGGGCTCGAACACCGGGGAGCTGTTTTTT. Its protein is CASSLNAGGSNTGELFF. This chain connects TRBV7-3 to TRBJ2-2; TRBD1 matches 8 bases. The CDR3 length is 17 residues. Germline CDR1 and CDR2: SGHTA and FQGTGA. V lost 5 bases and J lost 0; bases outside the gene matches: 8. The entire variable domain, with the rest obtained from reference TRBV7-3 and TRBJ2-2, is as follows: GAGVSQTPSNKVTEKGKYVELRCDPISGHTALYWYRQSLGQGPEFLIYFQGTGAADDSGLPNDRFFAVRPEGSVSTLKIQRTERGDSAVYLCASSLNAGGSNTGELFFGEGSRLTVL.

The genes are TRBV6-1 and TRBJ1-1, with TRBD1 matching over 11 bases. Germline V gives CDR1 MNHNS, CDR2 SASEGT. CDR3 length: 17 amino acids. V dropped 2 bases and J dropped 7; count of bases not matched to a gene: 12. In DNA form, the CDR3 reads TGTGCCAGCAGTGAACCGGGGACAGGGGGTGGGGTAGGTGAAGCTTTCTTT. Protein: CASSEPGTGGGVGEAFF.

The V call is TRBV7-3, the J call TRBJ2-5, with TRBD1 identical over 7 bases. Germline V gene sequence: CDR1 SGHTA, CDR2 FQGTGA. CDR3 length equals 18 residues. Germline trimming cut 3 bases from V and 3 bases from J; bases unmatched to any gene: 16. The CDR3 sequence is CASSFQGGSRGWEETQYF. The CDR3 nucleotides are TGTGCCAGCAGCTTTCAGGGCGGAAGCAGGGGGTGGGAAGAGACCCAGTACTTC.

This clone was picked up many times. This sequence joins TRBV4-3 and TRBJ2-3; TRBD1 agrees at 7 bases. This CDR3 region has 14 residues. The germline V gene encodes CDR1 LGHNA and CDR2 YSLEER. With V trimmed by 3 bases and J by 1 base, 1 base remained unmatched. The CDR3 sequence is CASSQGQRTDTQYF. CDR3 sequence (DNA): TGCGCCAGCAGCCAGGGACAGCGCACAGATACGCAGTATTTT.

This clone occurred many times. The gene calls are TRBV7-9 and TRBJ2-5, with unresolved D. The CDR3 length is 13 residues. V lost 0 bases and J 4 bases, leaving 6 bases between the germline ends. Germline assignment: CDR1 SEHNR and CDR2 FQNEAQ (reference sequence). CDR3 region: CASSLASSETQYF. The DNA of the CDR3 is TGTGCCAGCAGCTTAGCATCTTCAGAGACCCAGTACTTC.

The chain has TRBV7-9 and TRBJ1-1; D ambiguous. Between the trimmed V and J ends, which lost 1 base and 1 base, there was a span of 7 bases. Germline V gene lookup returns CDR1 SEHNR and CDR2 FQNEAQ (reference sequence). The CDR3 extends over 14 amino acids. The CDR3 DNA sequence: TGTGCCAGCAGCTTAGGTATAGGGAACACTGAAGCTTTCTTT. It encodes CASSLGIGNTEAFF.

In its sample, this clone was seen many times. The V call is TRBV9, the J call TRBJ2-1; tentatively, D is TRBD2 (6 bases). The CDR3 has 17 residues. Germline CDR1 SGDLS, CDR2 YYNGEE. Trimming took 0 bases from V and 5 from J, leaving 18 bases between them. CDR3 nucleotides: TGTGCCAGCAGCGTAGAGGGCTCGGAGGGCCACCACAATGAGCAGTTCTTC. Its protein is CASSVEGSEGHHNEQFF.

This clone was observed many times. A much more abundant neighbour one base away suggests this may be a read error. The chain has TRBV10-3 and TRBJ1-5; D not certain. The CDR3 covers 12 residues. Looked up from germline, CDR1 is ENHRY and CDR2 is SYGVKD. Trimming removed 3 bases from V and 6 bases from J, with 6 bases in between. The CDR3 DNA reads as TGTGCCATCAGTGAAGAAGGTCAGCCCCAGCATTTT. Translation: CAISEEGQPQHF.

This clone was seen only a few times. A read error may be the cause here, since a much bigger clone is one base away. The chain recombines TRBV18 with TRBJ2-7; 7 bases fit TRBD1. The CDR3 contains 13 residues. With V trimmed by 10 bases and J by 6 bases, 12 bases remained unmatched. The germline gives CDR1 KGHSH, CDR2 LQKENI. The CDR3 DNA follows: TGTGCCAACTCGGTCCGGGACAGAGGCGAGCAGTACTTC. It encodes CANSVRDRGEQYF. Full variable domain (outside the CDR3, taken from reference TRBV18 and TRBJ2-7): NAGVMQNPRHLVRRRGQEARLRCSPMKGHSHVYWYRQLPEEGLKFMVYLQKENIIDESGMPKERFSAEFPKEGPSILRIQQVVRGDSAAYFCANSVRDRGEQYFGPGTRLTVT.

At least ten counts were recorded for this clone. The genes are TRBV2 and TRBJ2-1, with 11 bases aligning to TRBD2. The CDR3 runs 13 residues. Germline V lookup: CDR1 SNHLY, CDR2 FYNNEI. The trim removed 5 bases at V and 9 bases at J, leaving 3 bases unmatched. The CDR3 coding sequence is TGTGCCAGCAGTTCTACTAGCGGGGGTGAGCAGTTCTTC. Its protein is CASSSTSGGEQFF.

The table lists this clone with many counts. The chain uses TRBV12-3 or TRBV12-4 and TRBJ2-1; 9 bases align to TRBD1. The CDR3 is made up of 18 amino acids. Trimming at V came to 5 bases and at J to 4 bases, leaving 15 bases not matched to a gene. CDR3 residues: CASSPRPTGGGEYNEQFF. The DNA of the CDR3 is TGTGCCAGCAGTCCTAGACCCACAGGGGGCGGAGAATACAATGAGCAGTTCTTC.

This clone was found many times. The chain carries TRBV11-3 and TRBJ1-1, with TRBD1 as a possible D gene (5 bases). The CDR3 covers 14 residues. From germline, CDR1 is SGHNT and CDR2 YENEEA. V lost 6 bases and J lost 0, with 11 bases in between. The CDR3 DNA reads TGTGCCAGCAGAGTTGACAGTATGAACACTGAAGCTTTCTTT. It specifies CASRVDSMNTEAFF.

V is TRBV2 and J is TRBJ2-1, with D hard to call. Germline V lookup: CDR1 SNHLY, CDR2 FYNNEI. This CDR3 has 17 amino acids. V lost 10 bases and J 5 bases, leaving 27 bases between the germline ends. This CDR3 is CATSLGPDLERDNEQFF. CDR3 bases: TGTGCCACCTCTCTTGGACCGGATTTAGAAAGGGACAATGAGCAGTTCTTC.

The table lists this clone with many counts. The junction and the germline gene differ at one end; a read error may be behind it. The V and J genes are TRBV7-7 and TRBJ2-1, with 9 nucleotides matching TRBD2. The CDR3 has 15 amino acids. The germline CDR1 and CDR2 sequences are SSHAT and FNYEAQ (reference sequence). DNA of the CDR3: TGTGCTAGCAGCTTAAGACTAGCGGCATACAATGAGCAGTTCTTC. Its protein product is CASSLRLAAYNEQFF. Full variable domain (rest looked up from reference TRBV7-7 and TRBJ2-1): GAGVSQSPRYKVTKRGQDVTLRCDPISSHATLYWYQQALGQGPEFLTYFNYEAQPDKSGLPSDRFSAERPEGSISTLTIQRTEQRDSAMYRCASSLRLAAYNEQFFGPGTRLTVL.

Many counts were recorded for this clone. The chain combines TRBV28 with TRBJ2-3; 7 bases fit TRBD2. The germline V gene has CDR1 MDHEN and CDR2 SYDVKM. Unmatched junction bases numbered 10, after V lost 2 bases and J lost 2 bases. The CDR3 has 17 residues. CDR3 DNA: TGTGCCAGCAGTTTACACTCGGCGGGAGCTGCCACAGATACGCAGTATTTT. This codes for CASSLHSAGAATDTQYF.

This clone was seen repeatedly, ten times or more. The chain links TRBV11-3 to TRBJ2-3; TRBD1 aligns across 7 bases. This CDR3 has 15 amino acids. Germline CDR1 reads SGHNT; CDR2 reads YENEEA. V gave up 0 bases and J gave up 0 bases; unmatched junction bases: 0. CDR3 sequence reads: CASSLETGSTDTQYF. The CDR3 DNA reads TGTGCCAGCAGCTTAGAGACAGGGAGCACAGATACGCAGTATTTT.

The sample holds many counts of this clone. In nucleotides, the CDR3 is TGTGCCAGCGGGCCCGGACTTTCCGGAGGGGAGCAGTACTTC. Amino acid sequence: CASGPGLSGGEQYF. The rearrangement uses TRBV5-4 and TRBJ2-7, with TRBD2 as a possible D gene (6 bases). Per germline, CDR1 SGHNT and CDR2 YYREEE (reference sequence). This CDR3 comprises 14 residues. The V end lost 7 bases, the J end lost 7 bases, and 21 bases lay between the germline ends.

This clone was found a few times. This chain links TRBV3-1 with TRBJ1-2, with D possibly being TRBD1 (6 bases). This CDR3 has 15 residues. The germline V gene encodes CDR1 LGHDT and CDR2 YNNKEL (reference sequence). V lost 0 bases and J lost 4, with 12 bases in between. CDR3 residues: CASSQDYRDTYGYTF. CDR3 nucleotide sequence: TGTGCCAGCAGCCAAGATTACCGGGACACCTATGGCTACACCTTC.